This entry concerns a single T cell receptor (beta chain). What it recognizes is unknown. CD4+ and CD8+ T cells were sorted from PBMCs. Trimming left V 0 bases short and J 4 bases short, with 15 bases between. Germline assignment: CDR1 MNHGY and CDR2 SVAAGI. CDR3 length: 16 residues. TCR sequencing used cDNA made by reverse transcription of extracted RNA. Profiled with immunoSEQ multiplex PCR; TCRdb holds only in-frame clones, not every one. The table has roughly 180,000 clones, almost 65% seen once. The sample belongs to a study of CD8+ T cells in alopecia areata. Study information: People stayed on tofacitinib for 6 to 18 months, then stopped the drug for 6 months.

The study, taken as a whole, reports: Although TCR sharing was seen in mice, sharing across patients was less clear, possibly for HLA-related reasons. Lesional tissue from the scalp (especially in alopecia totalis/universalis) showed higher clonality than normal scalp.

The chain joins TRBV6-9 to TRBJ1-2; possible D gene TRBD1, 5 bases. The receptor comes from a human donor with alopecia areata. Specimen: CD4+ T cells sorted from blood, collected at week 0. CDR3 DNA: TGTGCCAGCAGTTATTCATGGGGACCCCAGGCCTATGGCTACACCTTC. Encoded protein: CASSYSWGPQAYGYTF.